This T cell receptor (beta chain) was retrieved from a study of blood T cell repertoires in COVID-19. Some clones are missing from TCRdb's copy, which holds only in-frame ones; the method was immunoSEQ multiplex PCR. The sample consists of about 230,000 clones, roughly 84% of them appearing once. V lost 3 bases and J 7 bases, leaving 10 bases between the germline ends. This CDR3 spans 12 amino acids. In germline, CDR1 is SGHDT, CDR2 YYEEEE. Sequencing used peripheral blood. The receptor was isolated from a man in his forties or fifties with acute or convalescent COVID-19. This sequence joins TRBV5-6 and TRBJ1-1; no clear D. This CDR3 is CASSSSSGEAFF. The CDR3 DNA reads TGTGCCAGCAGCTCCAGCTCGGGTGAAGCTTTCTTT.